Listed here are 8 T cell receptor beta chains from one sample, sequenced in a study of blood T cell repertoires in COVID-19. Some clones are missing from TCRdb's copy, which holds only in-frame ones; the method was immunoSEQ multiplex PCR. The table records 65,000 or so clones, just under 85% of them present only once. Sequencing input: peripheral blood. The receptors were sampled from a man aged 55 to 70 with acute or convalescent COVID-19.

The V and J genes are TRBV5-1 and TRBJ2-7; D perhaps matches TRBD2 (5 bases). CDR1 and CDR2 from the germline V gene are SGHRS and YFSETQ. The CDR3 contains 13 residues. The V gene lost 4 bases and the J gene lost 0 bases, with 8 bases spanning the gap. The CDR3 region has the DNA TGCGCCAGCAGCCCGGGGATCTCCTACGAGCAGTACTTC. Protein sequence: CASSPGISYEQYF. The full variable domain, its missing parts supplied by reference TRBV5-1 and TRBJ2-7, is KAGVTQTPRYLIKTRGQQVTLSCSPISGHRSVSWYQQTPGQGLQFLFEYFSETQRNKGNFPGRFSGRQFSNSRSEMNVSTLELGDSALYLCASSPGISYEQYFGPGTRLTVT.

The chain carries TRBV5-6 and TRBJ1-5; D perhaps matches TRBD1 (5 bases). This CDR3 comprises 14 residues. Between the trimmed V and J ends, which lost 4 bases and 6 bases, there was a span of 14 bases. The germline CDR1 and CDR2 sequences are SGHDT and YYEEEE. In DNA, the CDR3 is TGTGCCAGCAGCCGGCGGGGGTGGAGTCAGCCCCAGCATTTT. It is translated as CASSRRGWSQPQHF.

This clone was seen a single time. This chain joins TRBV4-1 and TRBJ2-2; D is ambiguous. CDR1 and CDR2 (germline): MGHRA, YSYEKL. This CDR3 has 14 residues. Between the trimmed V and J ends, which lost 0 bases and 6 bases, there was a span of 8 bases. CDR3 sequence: CASSQDAAAGELFF. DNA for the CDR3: TGCGCCAGCAGCCAAGACGCTGCGGCCGGGGAGCTGTTTTTT.

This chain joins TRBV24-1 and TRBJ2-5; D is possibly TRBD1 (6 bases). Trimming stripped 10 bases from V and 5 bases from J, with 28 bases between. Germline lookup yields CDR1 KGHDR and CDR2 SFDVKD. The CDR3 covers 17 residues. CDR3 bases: TGTGCCACTTCCTCCTCCACACAGGGTCGAGGTTATGAGACCCAGTACTTC. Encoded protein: CATSSSTQGRGYETQYF.

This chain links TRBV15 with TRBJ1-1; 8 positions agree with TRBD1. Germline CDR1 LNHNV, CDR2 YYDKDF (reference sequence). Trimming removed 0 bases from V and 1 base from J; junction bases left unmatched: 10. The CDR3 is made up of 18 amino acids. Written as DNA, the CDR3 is TGTGCCACCAGCAGAGATGGGGGGACAGGTGCCAAGAACACTGAAGCTTTCTTT. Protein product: CATSRDGGTGAKNTEAFF.

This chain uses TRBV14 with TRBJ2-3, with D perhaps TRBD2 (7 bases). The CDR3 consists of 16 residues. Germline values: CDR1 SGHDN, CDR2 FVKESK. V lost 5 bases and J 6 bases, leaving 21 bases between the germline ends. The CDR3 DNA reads TGTGCCAGCAGCAGGGTAGGGGGGGCGCGAATGGATACGCAGTATTTT. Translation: CASSRVGGARMDTQYF.

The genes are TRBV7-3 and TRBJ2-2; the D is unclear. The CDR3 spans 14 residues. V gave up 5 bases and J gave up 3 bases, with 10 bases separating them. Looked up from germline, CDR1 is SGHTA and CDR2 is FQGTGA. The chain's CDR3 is CASSPYSYTGELFF. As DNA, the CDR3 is TGTGCCAGCAGCCCCTACAGCTACACCGGGGAGCTGTTTTTT.

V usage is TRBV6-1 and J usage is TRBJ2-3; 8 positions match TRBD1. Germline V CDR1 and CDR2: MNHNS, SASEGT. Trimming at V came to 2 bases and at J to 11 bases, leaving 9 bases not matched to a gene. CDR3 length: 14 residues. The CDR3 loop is CASSELGIGTGQYF. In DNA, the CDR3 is TGTGCCAGCAGTGAACTCGGTATAGGGACAGGGCAGTATTTT.